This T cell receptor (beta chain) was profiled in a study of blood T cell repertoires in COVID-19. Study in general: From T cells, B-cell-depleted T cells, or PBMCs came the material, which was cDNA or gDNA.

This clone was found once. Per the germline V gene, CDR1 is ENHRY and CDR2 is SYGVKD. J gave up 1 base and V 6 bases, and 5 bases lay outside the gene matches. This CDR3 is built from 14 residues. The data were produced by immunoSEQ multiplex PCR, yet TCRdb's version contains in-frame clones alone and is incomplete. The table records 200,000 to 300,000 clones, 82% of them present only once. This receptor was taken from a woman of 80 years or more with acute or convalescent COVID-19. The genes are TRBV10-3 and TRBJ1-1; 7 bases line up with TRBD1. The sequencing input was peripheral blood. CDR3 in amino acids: CAIRGGTENTEAFF. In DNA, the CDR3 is TGTGCCATCAGAGGGGGGACAGAGAACACTGAAGCTTTCTTT.